The 11 T cell receptor beta chains below come from one sample, sequenced in a study of Ad26.COV2.S vaccination and SARS-CoV-2 variants. Indicated treatment: some 20 received Ad26.COV2.S at low or high dose, single or two shots; roughly five received placebo; per-sample allocation not given. Sampling took place 63 days after the first vaccine or placebo injection. Here immunoSEQ multiplex PCR was the method, and the copy in TCRdb shows in-frame clones only, minus some. This sample carries approximately 400,000 clones, 83% of them seen once, and the ten largest clones take around 7.4%. Source: peripheral blood, taken in a trial of Ad26.COV2.S vaccine versus placebo. Every receptor here comes from a person aged 18-60 years who received the Ad26.COV2.S COVID-19 vaccine or a placebo.

V usage is TRBV7-2 and J usage is TRBJ2-7, with D possibly matching TRBD1 (5 bases). CDR3 length equals 16 residues. V was cut by 4 bases and J by 4 bases, with 20 bases left in between. Germline V gives CDR1 SGHTA, CDR2 FQGNSA. The CDR3 DNA sequence: TGTGCCAGCAGCTCCTCCTACGTTATAGGGGCATACGAGCAGTACTTC. Translated: CASSSSYVIGAYEQYF. The full variable domain, completed using reference TRBV7-2 and TRBJ2-7, is GAGVSQSPSNKVTEKGKDVELRCDPISGHTALYWYRQSLGQGLEFLIYFQGNSAPDKSGLPSDRFSAERTGGSVSTLTIQRTQQEDSAVYLCASSSSYVIGAYEQYFGPGTRLTVT.

CDR3 region: CATSRDPGLAGGLTQYF. Written as DNA, the CDR3 is TGTGCCACCAGCAGAGACCCTGGACTAGCGGGAGGGCTGACCCAGTACTTC. The chain links TRBV15 to TRBJ2-5; TRBD2 agrees at 15 bases. Germline trimming cut 0 bases from V and 7 bases from J; bases unmatched to any gene: 6. The CDR3 is 17 residues long. Germline loops: CDR1 LNHNV, CDR2 YYDKDF (reference sequence).

This sequence joins TRBV7-9 and TRBJ2-7; tentative D call: TRBD1 (6 bases). The germline CDR1 and CDR2 sequences are SEHNR and FQNEAQ (reference sequence). The V end was cut by 4 bases, the J end by 2 bases, with 12 bases between. CDR3 length equals 14 residues. DNA for the CDR3: TGTGCCAGCAGCTCAGACAGGAGAACCTACGAGCAGTACTTC. This encodes CASSSDRRTYEQYF.

The chain combines TRBV2 with TRBJ2-3; D gene ambiguous. This CDR3 contains 12 residues. Germline CDR1 and CDR2: SNHLY and FYNNEI. The V gene lost 2 bases and the J gene lost 6 bases, with 6 bases spanning the gap. This CDR3 is CASSESGDTQYF. Here the CDR3 DNA reads TGTGCCAGCAGTGAATCAGGTGATACGCAGTATTTT.

The rearrangement uses TRBV2 and TRBJ2-3; TRBD1 matches at 7 bases. Germline CDR1 SNHLY, CDR2 FYNNEI. V was clipped by 11 bases and J by 4 bases; unmatched bases: 9. The CDR3 is 13 amino acids. CDR3 residues: CAVGRGRPDTQYF. CDR3 nucleotides: TGTGCCGTCGGAAGGGGGCGCCCAGATACGCAGTATTTT.

The chain joins TRBV27 to TRBJ2-5; 7 bases agree with TRBD1. V dropped 3 bases and J dropped 4; count of bases not matched to a gene: 5. Germline V gives CDR1 MNHEY, CDR2 SMNVEV (reference sequence). CDR3 length: 14 residues. The CDR3 DNA reads TGTGCCAGCAGTTTGTTAGGGGGCGGAGAGACCCAGTACTTC. Translation gives CASSLLGGGETQYF.

This clone was seen a handful of times. This rearrangement joins TRBV7-2 to TRBJ1-1; no reliable D call. The CDR3 is 14 amino acids. Germline values: CDR1 SGHTA, CDR2 FQGNSA. Trimming removed 0 bases from V and 0 bases from J, with 5 bases in between. CDR3 nucleotide sequence: TGTGCCAGCAGCTTAGCGGCGGTGAACACTGAAGCTTTCTTT. Its translation is CASSLAAVNTEAFF.

V usage is TRBV7-9 and J usage is TRBJ1-1, with D possibly being TRBD1 (6 bases). Trimming removed 4 bases from V and 8 bases from J, with 17 bases in between. The CDR3 totals 14 residues. The germline V gene encodes CDR1 SEHNR and CDR2 FQNEAQ (reference sequence). The DNA for the CDR3 is TGTGCCAGCAGCTCTGGACAGATTGACAGAGAAGCTTTCTTT. This sequence encodes CASSSGQIDREAFF.

The chain carries TRBV7-8 and TRBJ1-3; D is undetermined. The germline gives CDR1 SGHVS, CDR2 FQNEAQ. The CDR3 covers 16 residues. The V end lost 1 base, the J end lost 0 bases, and 10 bases lay between the germline ends. For the CDR3, the DNA is TGTGCCAGCAGCTTAGGGCCAGGACGCTCTGGAAACACCATATATTTT. Its translation: CASSLGPGRSGNTIYF.

The table lists this clone with a count of one. CDR3 in DNA: TGCGCCAGCAGCTTGGTAGGGCCCTCTGGGGCCAACGTCCTGACTTTC. As protein: CASSLVGPSGANVLTF. This chain uses TRBV5-1 with TRBJ2-6; D gene uncertain. This CDR3 is 16 amino acids long. V lost 0 bases to trimming and J lost 0 bases, with 7 bases between them. The germline V gene encodes CDR1 SGHRS and CDR2 YFSETQ. The variable domain in full, with the rest retrieved from reference TRBV5-1 and TRBJ2-6, is KAGVTQTPRYLIKTRGQQVTLSCSPISGHRSVSWYQQTPGQGLQFLFEYFSETQRNKGNFPGRFSGRQFSNSRSEMNVSTLELGDSALYLCASSLVGPSGANVLTFGAGSRLTVL.

The genes are TRBV20-1 and TRBJ1-2; D is uncertain. Trimming stripped 7 bases from V and 10 bases from J, with 16 bases between. The CDR3 extends over 11 amino acids. The germline V gene encodes CDR1 DFQATT and CDR2 SNEGSKA (reference sequence). For the CDR3, the DNA is TGCAGTGTCAAAGCGGCAGGTGACTACACCTTC. Translating gives CSVKAAGDYTF.